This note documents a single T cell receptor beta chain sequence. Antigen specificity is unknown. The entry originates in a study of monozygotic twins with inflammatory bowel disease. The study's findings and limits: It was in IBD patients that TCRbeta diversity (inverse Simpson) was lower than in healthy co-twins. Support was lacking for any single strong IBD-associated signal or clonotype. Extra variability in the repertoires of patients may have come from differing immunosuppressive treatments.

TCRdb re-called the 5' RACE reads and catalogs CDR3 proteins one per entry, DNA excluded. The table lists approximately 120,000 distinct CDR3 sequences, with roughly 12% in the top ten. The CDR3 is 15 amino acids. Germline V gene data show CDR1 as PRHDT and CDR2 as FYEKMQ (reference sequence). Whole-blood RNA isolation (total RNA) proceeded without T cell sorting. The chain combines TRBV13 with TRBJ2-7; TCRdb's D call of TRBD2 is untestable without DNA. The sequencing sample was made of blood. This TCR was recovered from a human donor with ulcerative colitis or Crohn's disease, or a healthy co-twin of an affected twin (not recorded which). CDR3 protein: CASSETSGRFYEQYF. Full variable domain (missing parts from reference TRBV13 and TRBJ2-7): AAGVIQSPRHLIKEKRETATLKCYPIPRHDTVYWYQQGPGQDPQFLISFYEKMQSDKGSIPDRFSAQQFSDYHSELNMSSLELGDSALYFCASSETSGRFYEQYFGPGTRLTVT.